These 12 T cell receptor beta chains originate from one sample sequenced in a study of T cell responses to AZD1222 COVID-19 vaccine. The protocol was immunoSEQ multiplex PCR, while the TCRdb copy is restricted to in-frame clones and leaves out a portion. Of under 150,000 clones in the sample, 88% were seen once. Source: peripheral blood, taken on day 0 of MenACWY control vaccination. The receptor set was obtained from an adult in good health.

The V gene is TRBV15, the J gene TRBJ1-6; the D gene is possibly TRBD1 (5 bases). The germline CDR1 and CDR2 sequences are LNHNV and YYDKDF (reference sequence). This CDR3 is 14 amino acids long. Trimming took 7 bases from V and 8 from J, leaving 15 bases between them. This chain's CDR3 is CATMRGGEYSPLHF. The CDR3 nucleotides read TGTGCCACCATGAGGGGAGGGGAGTATTCACCCCTCCACTTT.

The J gene is TRBJ1-5, the V gene TRBV19; tentative D call: TRBD1 (6 bases). V was clipped by 1 base and J by 7 bases, with 11 bases between them. The CDR3 extends over 14 amino acids. Looked up from germline, CDR1 is LNHDA and CDR2 is SQIVND (reference sequence). The CDR3 spells CASSIGGREQPQHF. The DNA of the CDR3 is TGTGCCAGTAGTATAGGGGGGCGGGAGCAGCCCCAGCATTTT.

This chain joins TRBV4-2 and TRBJ1-1; D unclear. V was clipped by 0 bases and J by 12 bases, with 20 bases between them. The germline gives CDR1 LGHNA, CDR2 YNFKEQ. The CDR3 has 15 amino acids. The CDR3 DNA reads as TGTGCCAGCAGCCAAGATCCGAGCTCGCGGTCGGGGTCTTTCTTT. Encoded protein: CASSQDPSSRSGSFF.

The J gene is TRBJ1-4, the V gene TRBV7-9; TRBD1 agrees at 7 bases. The CDR3 length is 14 residues. Germline V gene lookup returns CDR1 SEHNR and CDR2 FQNEAQ (reference sequence). The ends lost 5 bases at V and 7 bases at J; junction bases unmatched: 7. The CDR3 nucleotides are TGTGCCAGCAGCCGAACAGGGGAAAGTGAAAAACTGTTTTTT. Translating it yields CASSRTGESEKLFF.

This clone occurred a few times. The chain is built from TRBV7-8 and TRBJ2-7; 7 bases align to TRBD2. Germline V gene sequence: CDR1 SGHVS, CDR2 FQNEAQ. V shed 5 bases and J 5 bases; nucleotides not matched to a gene: 9. The CDR3 spans 14 residues. The CDR3 protein is CASSPGLVDDEQYF. CDR3 bases: TGTGCCAGCAGCCCCGGACTAGTAGACGACGAGCAGTACTTC.

The chain is built from TRBV15 and TRBJ1-1; 8 bases match TRBD1. The CDR3 consists of 14 residues. The germline gives CDR1 LNHNV, CDR2 YYDKDF (reference sequence). V trimming: 4 bases; J trimming: 8 bases; junction bases outside the gene matches: 9. DNA of the CDR3: TGTGCCACCAGCACGAACAGGGGGTTGGTAGAAGCTTTCTTT. Its protein product is CATSTNRGLVEAFF.

The chain combines TRBV14 with TRBJ2-3, with 7 bases that match TRBD2. The junction had 27 bases not matched to a gene; V was cut back by 3 bases and J by 3 bases. CDR1 is SGHDN and CDR2 is FVKESK in the germline V gene. This CDR3 is 22 amino acids long. The CDR3 loop is CASSHNRALGSRGKLNTDTQYF. Here the CDR3 DNA reads TGTGCCAGCAGCCACAACCGGGCCCTAGGGTCGCGGGGGAAACTTAATACAGATACGCAGTATTTT. Supplemented by reference TRBV14 and TRBJ2-3, the full variable domain reads EAGVTQFPSHSVIEKGQTVTLRCDPISGHDNLYWYRRVMGKEIKFLLHFVKESKQDESGMPNNRFLAERTGGTYSTLKVQPAELEDSGVYFCASSHNRALGSRGKLNTDTQYFGPGTRLTVL.

This clone appeared a few times. The V gene is TRBV5-1, the J gene TRBJ2-7, with a tentative D call TRBD2 (6 bases). The CDR3 length is 13 residues. Trimming stripped 6 bases from V and 3 bases from J, with 13 bases between. CDR1 is SGHRS, CDR2 YFSETQ, per germline. For the CDR3, the DNA is TGCGCCAGCACCCCGGCCGGGGGCTACGAGCAGTACTTC. Amino acid sequence: CASTPAGGYEQYF.

The chain links TRBV28 to TRBJ2-1; maybe TRBD2 (6 bases). The CDR3 spans 17 residues. Trimming shortened V by 3 bases and J by 8 bases, and 23 bases separated the two germline ends. Germline loops: CDR1 MDHEN, CDR2 SYDVKM. DNA for the CDR3: TGTGCCAGCAGTTTCCCAACGCGGAGGGTCCTATTCGATGAGCAGTTCTTC. As protein: CASSFPTRRVLFDEQFF.

In this sample, this clone turned up once. The chain carries TRBV15 and TRBJ1-4, with 7 bases fitting TRBD1. The CDR3 runs 16 residues. Germline trimming cut 1 base from V and 3 bases from J; bases unmatched to any gene: 5. In germline, CDR1 is LNHNV, CDR2 YYDKDF (reference sequence). The CDR3, as DNA: TGTGCCACCAGCAGAGGACAGGGCAGGTCTAATGAAAAACTGTTTTTT. Its translation: CATSRGQGRSNEKLFF.

V gene TRBV9 combines with J gene TRBJ2-5, with D perhaps TRBD1 (5 bases). This CDR3 has 14 residues. V lost 4 bases and J 2 bases, leaving 12 bases between the germline ends. CDR1 and CDR2 from the germline V gene are SGDLS and YYNGEE. In DNA form, the CDR3 reads TGTGCCAGCAGCACAAGGGGCGGACAAGAGACCCAGTACTTC. Translated, it gives CASSTRGGQETQYF.

Regarding this clone: The same CDR3 is also encoded by other DNA sequences in this sample. Here the CDR3 reads CASNSQETQYF. Here the CDR3 DNA reads TGTGCCAGCAACAGCCAAGAGACCCAGTACTTC. The genes are TRBV28 and TRBJ2-5; D remains unclear. CDR3 length equals 11 residues. V was clipped by 7 bases and J by 1 base, with 4 bases between them. CDR1 and CDR2 from the germline V gene are MDHEN and SYDVKM.